This TCR beta chain was sequenced in a study of blood T cell repertoires in COVID-19. Overall study: The study drew acute and convalescent COVID-19 samples from the United States, Italy and Spain. The cDNA or gDNA used as material had been derived from T cells, B-cell-depleted T cells, or PBMCs.

The Seattle patients joined while their infection was active and were tracked longitudinally afterward. In the original analysis: Reference gene primers were amplified, and this amplification served to estimate nucleated cell counts. Profiled with immunoSEQ multiplex PCR; TCRdb holds only in-frame clones, not every one. Clonal size and the V and J genes are those of that table, whereas D and trimming came from the DNA. The repertoire holds around 160,000 clones, with 75% to 90% as singletons. V lost 1 base to trimming and J lost 6 bases; unmatched junction nucleotides: 4. The CDR3 spans 15 residues. Per the germline V gene, CDR1 is SGHRS and CDR2 is YFSETQ.

Material for sequencing was peripheral blood. This TCR was recovered from a woman aged 55-69 years with COVID-19, enrolled during active disease. This chain connects TRBV5-1 to TRBJ1-6; 7 bases are a match to TRBD1. The CDR3 DNA reads as TGCGCCAGCAGCTTGATCGGGGACAGTAATTCACCCCTCCACTTT. Its protein is CASSLIGDSNSPLHF.